This TCR beta chain was found in a study of Tregs in tolerant kidney transplant recipients. Study background: CD4+CD25+CD127- cells came from approximately three-day belatacept mixed lymphocyte reactions, some with roughly five-day graft donor restimulation. Sorting used antibodies to exclude donor cells. General study points: The small number of patients limits these findings pending further validation. Biological reproducibility was not directly addressed, but technical replication error appeared minimal.

The protocol was immunoSEQ multiplex PCR, while the TCRdb copy is restricted to in-frame clones and leaves out a portion. This table has some 18,000 clones, roughly two thirds appearing once. A word on this clone: Its specificity is not known.

Losses at the gene ends were 3 bases for V and 6 bases for J; bases not matched to a gene: 5. The CDR3 covers 14 residues. Germline CDR1 and CDR2: GTSNPN and SVGIG (reference sequence). The sequencing sample was made of Tregs from blood cultured with allogeneic cells. The chain carries TRBV30 and TRBJ1-6; 7 positions agree with TRBD1. This TCR was sampled from a human donor in good health. CDR3 nucleotides: TGTGCCTGGAGGAGGGACAGATTTAATTCACCCCTCCACTTT. The encoded protein is CAWRRDRFNSPLHF. Full variable domain (rest looked up from reference TRBV30 and TRBJ1-6): SQTIHQWPATLVQPVGSPLSLECTVEGTSNPNLYWYRQAAGRGLQLLFYSVGIGQISSEVPQNLSASRPQDRQFILSSKKLLLSDSGFYLCAWRRDRFNSPLHFGNGTRLTVT.